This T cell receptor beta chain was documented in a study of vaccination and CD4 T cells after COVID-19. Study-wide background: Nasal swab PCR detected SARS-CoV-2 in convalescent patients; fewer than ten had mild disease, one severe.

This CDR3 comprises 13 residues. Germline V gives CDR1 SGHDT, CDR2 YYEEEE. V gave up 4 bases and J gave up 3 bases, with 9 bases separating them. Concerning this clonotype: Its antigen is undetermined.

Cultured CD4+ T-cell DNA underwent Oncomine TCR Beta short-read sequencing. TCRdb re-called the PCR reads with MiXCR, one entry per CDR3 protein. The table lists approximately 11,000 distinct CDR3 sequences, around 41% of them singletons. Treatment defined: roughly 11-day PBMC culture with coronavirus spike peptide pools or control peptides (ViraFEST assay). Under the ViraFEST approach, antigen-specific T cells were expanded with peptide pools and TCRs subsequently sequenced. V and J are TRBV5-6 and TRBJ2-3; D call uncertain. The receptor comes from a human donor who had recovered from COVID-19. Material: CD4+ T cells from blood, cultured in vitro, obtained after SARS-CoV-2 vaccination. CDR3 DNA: TGTGCCAGCAGCATCGACGAGACAGATACGCAGTATTTT. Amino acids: CASSIDETDTQYF.